This passage covers 26 T cell receptor beta chains from one sample sequenced in a study of T-cell reconstitution after alpha-beta-depleted transplantation in children. During its preparation, the TCRbeta library received unique molecular identifiers. TCRdb fed the PCR reads into MiXCR, producing one record per CDR3 protein. This sample has more than 550,000 distinct CDR3 sequences, with about 11% found just once. Sample: PBMCs from the stem cell graft donor, taken from the stem cell graft. These receptor sequences come from a human donor who donated a stem cell graft to a child with acute myeloid leukemia.

This clonotype was detected only a few times. One junction end disagrees with the germline gene, perhaps due to a read error. The rearrangement links TRBV12-3 or TRBV12-4 to TRBJ2-2; 9 bases are a match to TRBD2. This CDR3 is built from 14 residues. CDR3 residues: CASSRLAATGELLF. CDR3 nucleotides: TGTGCCAGCAGCCGACTAGCGGCCACCGGGGAGCTGCTTTTT.

This clonotype came up a few times. This chain uses TRBV12-3 or TRBV12-4 with TRBJ2-3; D is ambiguous. Between the trimmed V and J ends, which lost 3 bases and 3 bases, there was a span of 7 bases. The CDR3 length is 13 residues. CDR3 sequence reads: CASSLGKTDTQYF. As DNA, the CDR3 is TGTGCCAGCAGTTTGGGTAAAACAGATACGCAGTATTTT.

This clonotype was observed once. The chain recombines TRBV19 with TRBJ1-1; D gene unclear. This CDR3 comprises 13 residues. Germline V CDR1 and CDR2: LNHDA, SQIVND (reference sequence). V lost 6 bases to trimming and J lost 0 bases, with 8 bases between them. The CDR3 DNA is TGTGCCAGTAGAAGGCAATTGAACACTGAAGCTTTCTTT. Its translation is CASRRQLNTEAFF.

Only one count was recorded for this clonotype. The CDR3 ends on some other residue instead of the conserved phenylalanine or tryptophan, so this is likely a read error. CDR3 DNA sequence: TGTGCCAGCAGTCCCTTGGACTATTCCTACGAGCAGTACCTC. It codes for CASSPLDYSYEQYL. The chain has TRBV6-2 or TRBV6-3 and TRBJ2-7, with D possibly matching TRBD2 (6 bases). The length of the CDR3 is 14 residues. Germline lookup yields CDR1 MNHEY and CDR2 SVGEGT. Trimming cost V 5 bases and J 1 base, with 12 bases left between them.

The chain uses TRBV6-5 and TRBJ2-7; a possible D gene is TRBD2 (6 bases). Germline CDR1 and CDR2: MNHEY and SVGAGI. Between the trimmed V and J ends, which lost 0 bases and 4 bases, there was a span of 10 bases. This CDR3 has 14 residues. The CDR3 sequence: CASSYSPGEYEQYF. The CDR3 DNA is TGTGCCAGCAGTTACTCTCCGGGAGAATACGAGCAGTACTTC.

This clonotype appeared a few times. The rearrangement joins TRBV7-3 to TRBJ2-2, with 8 bases lining up with TRBD1. The CDR3 runs to 17 residues. Trimming cost V 0 bases and J 3 bases; bases outside gene matches: 6. CDR1 SGHTA and CDR2 FQGTGA come from the germline V gene. The CDR3 nucleotides are TGTGCCAGCAGCTTAACCGGACAGGGACCTTACACCGGGGAGCTGTTTTTT. Its translation: CASSLTGQGPYTGELFF. The variable domain in full, completed from reference TRBV7-3 and TRBJ2-2, reads GAGVSQTPSNKVTEKGKYVELRCDPISGHTALYWYRQSLGQGPEFLIYFQGTGAADDSGLPNDRFFAVRPEGSVSTLKIQRTERGDSAVYLCASSLTGQGPYTGELFFGEGSRLTVL.

V and J are TRBV7-8 and TRBJ1-1; 10 positions match TRBD1. The junction had 5 bases not matched to a gene; V was cut back by 5 bases and J by 5 bases. This CDR3 is 14 amino acids long. Germline CDR1 is SGHVS and CDR2 is FQNEAQ. The CDR3 nucleotides are TGTGCCAGCAGCCGACGGACAGGGGGGACTGAAGCTTTCTTT. Translation: CASSRRTGGTEAFF.

The chain links TRBV12-3 or TRBV12-4 to TRBJ1-1; D is unresolved. Trimming took off 5 bases at V and 1 base at J, with 8 bases between the two ends. The CDR3 is 13 residues long. The CDR3 region is CASSRSRNTEAFF. CDR3 nucleotides: TGTGCCAGCAGTCGGAGTAGGAACACTGAAGCTTTCTTT.

A few counts support this clonotype. This chain uses TRBV7-8 with TRBJ1-5, with 8 bases matching TRBD1. V was pared by 4 bases and J by 1 base, with 9 bases of the junction left unmatched. Germline assignment: CDR1 SGHVS and CDR2 FQNEAQ. This CDR3 is 17 amino acids long. The CDR3 region is CASSSPDRGSSNQPQHF. Here the CDR3 DNA reads TGTGCCAGCAGCTCTCCAGACAGGGGAAGCAGCAATCAGCCCCAGCATTTT.

The sample holds a few counts of this clonotype. The chain has TRBV20-1 and TRBJ1-2; D not resolved. The CDR3 sequence is 15 residues long. The V gene's germline CDR1 is DFQATT and CDR2 SNEGSKA (reference sequence). V gave up 5 bases and J gave up 0 bases, with 16 bases separating them. The CDR3 loop reads CSASFLPATNYGYTF. In DNA, the CDR3 is TGCAGTGCTTCTTTTCTGCCAGCGACTAACTATGGCTACACCTTC.

The chain employs TRBV6-6 and TRBJ2-3, with D unresolved. Germline V CDR1 and CDR2: MNHNY, SVGAGI (reference sequence). V was shortened by 3 bases and J by 9 bases, with 10 bases between the two germline ends. This CDR3 is 12 amino acids long. CDR3 amino acids: CASSYKPNTQYF. CDR3 coding DNA: TGTGCCAGCAGTTATAAGCCCAACACGCAGTATTTT.

About this clonotype itself: Its ends do not fully match the called genes, so a read error is possible. This sequence joins TRBV4-2 and TRBJ2-7; 8 bases fit TRBD2. Germline CDR1 is LGHNA and CDR2 is YNFKEQ. This CDR3 has 16 residues. The CDR3 is CAISPGLAGGPYEQYF. CDR3 nucleotide sequence: TGTGCCATCAGCCCCGGGCTCGCGGGAGGCCCCTACGAGCAGTACTTC.

In this sample, this clonotype turned up a few times. The J gene is TRBJ2-3, the V gene TRBV20-1, with TRBD1 matching over 8 bases. The CDR3 contains 14 residues. Germline V gene lookup returns CDR1 DFQATT and CDR2 SNEGSKA (reference sequence). Losses at the gene ends were 6 bases for V and 0 bases for J; bases not matched to a gene: 5. The CDR3 region has the DNA TGCAGTGCCGCAGGGGGCGCCAGCACAGATACGCAGTATTTT. Residues: CSAAGGASTDTQYF.

The CDR3 loop is CAISEGLGETQYF. CDR3 DNA sequence: TGTGCCATCAGTGAGGGACTAGGAGAGACCCAGTACTTC. V gene TRBV10-3 combines with J gene TRBJ2-5; 7 nucleotides agree with TRBD2. J was trimmed by 4 bases and V by 2 bases; bases with no gene match: 1. The CDR3 has 13 amino acids. Germline CDR1 reads ENHRY; CDR2 reads SYGVKD.

The CDR3 region is CASSVGRGRDEQYF. In DNA, the CDR3 is TGTGCCAGCAGTGTGGGCAGGGGGCGGGACGAGCAGTACTTC. The chain has TRBV2 and TRBJ2-7; 8 bases fit TRBD1. V dropped 4 bases and J dropped 5; count of bases not matched to a gene: 7. The germline V gene encodes CDR1 SNHLY and CDR2 FYNNEI. The CDR3 contains 14 residues.

This clonotype appeared a single time. It is unclear where the CDR3 begins or ends on the DNA, so no DNA is shown, and the CDR3 is as TCRdb lists it. The chain uses TRBV12-3 or TRBV12-4 and TRBJ2-1; the table's D call, TRBD2, has no DNA check behind it. The length of the CDR3 is 18 amino acids, counting both ends. The CDR3 sequence is CAICFLAGGHQTYNEQFF.

This clonotype appeared many times. The chain joins TRBV4-2 to TRBJ1-1; D is unresolved. Germline V lookup: CDR1 LGHNA, CDR2 YNFKEQ. The CDR3 has 15 residues. V was clipped by 8 bases and J by 2 bases, with 18 bases between them. The CDR3 reads CASETLAPGNTEAFF. CDR3 nucleotides: TGTGCCAGCGAAACTCTGGCTCCGGGAAACACTGAAGCTTTCTTT.

The V gene is TRBV4-2, the J gene TRBJ2-1, with a possible D match to TRBD2 (6 bases). V shed 5 bases and J shed 13 bases, with 18 bases lying between them. The CDR3 runs 13 residues. Germline values: CDR1 LGHNA, CDR2 YNFKEQ. CDR3 DNA: TGTGCCAGCAGCTTCGGGGAGGACAACAAACAGTTCTTC. Translated: CASSFGEDNKQFF.

At least ten counts were recorded for this clonotype. The chain carries TRBV7-6 and TRBJ1-6; the D is unclear. Trimming removed 1 base from V and 0 bases from J, with 7 bases in between. CDR3 length: 16 amino acids. Per the germline V gene, CDR1 is SGHVS and CDR2 is FNYEAQ. This CDR3 reads CASSLGPSSYNSPLHF. CDR3 nucleotides: TGTGCCAGCAGCTTAGGTCCGAGCTCCTATAATTCACCCCTCCACTTT.

On this clonotype: A much more abundant neighbour one base away suggests this may be a read error. The chain carries TRBV28 and TRBJ1-5, with 7 bases identical to TRBD1. This CDR3 comprises 13 residues. Germline V lookup: CDR1 MDHEN, CDR2 SYDVKM. CDR3 protein: CVSSDRAIQPQHF. The CDR3 coding sequence is TGTGTCAGCTCAGACAGGGCGATTCAGCCCCAGCATTTT.

The rearrangement joins TRBV29-1 to TRBJ1-2; 10 nucleotides agree with TRBD1. CDR1 is SQVTM, CDR2 ANQGSEA, per germline. V was clipped by 1 base and J by 3 bases; unmatched bases: 8. The CDR3 spans 16 residues. The CDR3 here is CSVEGRDRGVHYGYTF. The CDR3 nucleotides are TGCAGCGTTGAAGGAAGGGACAGGGGTGTGCACTATGGCTACACCTTC.

In its sample, this clonotype was seen many times. The rearrangement uses TRBV20-1 and TRBJ2-3, with 9 nucleotides matching TRBD2. The CDR3 totals 13 residues. Trimming took 7 bases from V and 6 from J; bases not matched to a gene: 8. Germline CDR1 reads DFQATT; CDR2 reads SNEGSKA (reference sequence). This chain's CDR3 is CSGGASGKDTQYF. The CDR3 nucleotides read TGCAGTGGAGGGGCTAGCGGGAAGGATACGCAGTATTTT.

The chain carries TRBV6-6 and TRBJ1-1; D unresolved. This CDR3 region has 11 residues. Per germline, CDR1 MNHNY and CDR2 SVGAGI (reference sequence). The V gene lost 2 bases and the J gene lost 5 bases, with 3 bases spanning the gap. The CDR3 nucleotides are TGTGCCAGCAGTTACGAGACTGAAGCTTTCTTT. This codes for CASSYETEAFF.

This clonotype was seen ten or more times. This rearrangement joins TRBV10-3 to TRBJ1-5; 9 bases fit TRBD1. Germline assignment: CDR1 ENHRY and CDR2 SYGVKD. V shed 6 bases and J 4 bases; nucleotides not matched to a gene: 13. The CDR3 sequence is 17 residues long. This CDR3 is CAISQGVTGGDNQPQHF. Written as DNA, the CDR3 is TGTGCCATCAGCCAGGGGGTTACAGGGGGCGATAATCAGCCCCAGCATTTT.

This clonotype was found many times. The rearrangement joins TRBV20-1 to TRBJ2-3; D possibly corresponds to TRBD2 (6 bases). Germline-derived CDR1 and CDR2 are DFQATT and SNEGSKA (reference sequence). The length of the CDR3 is 12 residues. The CDR3 DNA is TGCAGGGTGGCGGGATTCACAGATACGCAGTATTTT. It yields the protein CRVAGFTDTQYF.

The sample holds many counts of this clonotype. The chain employs TRBV2 and TRBJ2-3; D gene unclear. The CDR3 has 12 amino acids. Trimming shortened V by 6 bases and J by 6 bases, and 10 bases separated the two germline ends. Germline-derived CDR1 and CDR2 are SNHLY and FYNNEI. DNA of the CDR3: TGTGCCAGCAGCGAGGCTCAGGATACGCAGTATTTT. Translating gives CASSEAQDTQYF.